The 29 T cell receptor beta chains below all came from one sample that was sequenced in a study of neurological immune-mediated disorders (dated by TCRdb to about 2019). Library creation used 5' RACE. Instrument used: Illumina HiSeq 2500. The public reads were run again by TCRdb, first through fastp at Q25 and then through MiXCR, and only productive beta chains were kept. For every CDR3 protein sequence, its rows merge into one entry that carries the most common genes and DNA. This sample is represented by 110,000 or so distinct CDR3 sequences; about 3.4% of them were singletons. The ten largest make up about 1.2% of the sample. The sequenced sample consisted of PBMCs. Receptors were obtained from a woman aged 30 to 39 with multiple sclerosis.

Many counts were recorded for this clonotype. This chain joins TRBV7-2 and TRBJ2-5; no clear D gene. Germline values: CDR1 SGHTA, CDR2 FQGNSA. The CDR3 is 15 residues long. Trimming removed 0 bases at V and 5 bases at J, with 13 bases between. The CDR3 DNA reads TGTGCCAGCAGCTTAGCGCTCGGAATTCGGGAGACCCAGTACTTC. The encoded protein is CASSLALGIRETQYF.

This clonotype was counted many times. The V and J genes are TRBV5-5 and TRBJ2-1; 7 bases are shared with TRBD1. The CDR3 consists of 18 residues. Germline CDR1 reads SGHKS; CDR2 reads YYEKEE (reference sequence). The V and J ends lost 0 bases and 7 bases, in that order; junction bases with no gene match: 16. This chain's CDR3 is CASSLAPGAGGAVNEQFF. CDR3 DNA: TGTGCCAGCAGCTTGGCCCCCGGGGCAGGGGGAGCGGTGAATGAGCAGTTCTTC.

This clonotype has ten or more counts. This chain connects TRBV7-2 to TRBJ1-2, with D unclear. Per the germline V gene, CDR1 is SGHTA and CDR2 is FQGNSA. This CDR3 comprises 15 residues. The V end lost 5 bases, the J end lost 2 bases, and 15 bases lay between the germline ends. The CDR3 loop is CASSPGLRENYGYTF. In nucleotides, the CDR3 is TGTGCCAGCAGCCCAGGTCTTCGGGAGAACTATGGCTACACCTTC.

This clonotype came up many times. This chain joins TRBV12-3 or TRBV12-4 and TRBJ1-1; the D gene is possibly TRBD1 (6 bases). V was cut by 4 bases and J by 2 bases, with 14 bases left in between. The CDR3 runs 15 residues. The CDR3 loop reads CASSSFDRLNTEAFF. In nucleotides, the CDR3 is TGTGCCAGCAGTTCTTTCGACAGGCTCAACACTGAAGCTTTCTTT.

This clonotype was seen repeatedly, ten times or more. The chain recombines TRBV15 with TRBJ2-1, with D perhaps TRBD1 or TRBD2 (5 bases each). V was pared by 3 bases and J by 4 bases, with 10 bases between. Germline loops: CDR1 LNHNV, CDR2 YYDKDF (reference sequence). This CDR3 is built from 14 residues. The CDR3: CATSRGETYNEQFF. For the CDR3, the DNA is TGTGCCACCAGCAGGGGGGAGACGTACAATGAGCAGTTCTTC.

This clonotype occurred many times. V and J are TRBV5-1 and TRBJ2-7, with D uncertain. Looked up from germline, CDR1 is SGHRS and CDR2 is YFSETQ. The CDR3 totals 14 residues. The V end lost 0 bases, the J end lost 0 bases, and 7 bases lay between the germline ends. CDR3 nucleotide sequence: TGCGCCAGCAGCTTGGTAATCGACTCCTACGAGCAGTACTTC. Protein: CASSLVIDSYEQYF. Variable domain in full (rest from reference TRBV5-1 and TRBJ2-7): KAGVTQTPRYLIKTRGQQVTLSCSPISGHRSVSWYQQTPGQGLQFLFEYFSETQRNKGNFPGRFSGRQFSNSRSEMNVSTLELGDSALYLCASSLVIDSYEQYFGPGTRLTVT.

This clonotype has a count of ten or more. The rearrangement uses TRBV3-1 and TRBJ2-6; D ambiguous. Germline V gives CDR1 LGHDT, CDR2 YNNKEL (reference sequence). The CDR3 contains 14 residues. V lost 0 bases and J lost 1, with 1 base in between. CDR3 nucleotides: TGTGCCAGCAGCCAAGATTCTGGGGCCAACGTCCTGACTTTC. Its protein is CASSQDSGANVLTF.

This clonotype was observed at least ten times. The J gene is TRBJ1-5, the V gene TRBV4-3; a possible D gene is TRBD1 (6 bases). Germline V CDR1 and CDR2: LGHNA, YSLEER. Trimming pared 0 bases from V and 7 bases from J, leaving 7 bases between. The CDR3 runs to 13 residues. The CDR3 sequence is CASSQERGQPQHF. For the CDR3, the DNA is TGCGCCAGCAGCCAAGAAAGGGGGCAGCCCCAGCATTTT.

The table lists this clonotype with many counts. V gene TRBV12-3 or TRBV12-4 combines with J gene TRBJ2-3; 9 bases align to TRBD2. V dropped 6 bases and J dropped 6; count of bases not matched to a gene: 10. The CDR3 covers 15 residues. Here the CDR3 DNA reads TGTGCCAGCAGCTACCGCTGGCGGGGGGGCGATACGCAGTATTTT. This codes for CASSYRWRGGDTQYF.

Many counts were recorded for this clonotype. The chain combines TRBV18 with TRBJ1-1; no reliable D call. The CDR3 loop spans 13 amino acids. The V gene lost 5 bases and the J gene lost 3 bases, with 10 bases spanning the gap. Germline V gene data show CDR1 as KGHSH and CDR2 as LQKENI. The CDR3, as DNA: TGTGCCAGCTCATCTAGACGGGACACTGAAGCTTTCTTT. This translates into CASSSRRDTEAFF.

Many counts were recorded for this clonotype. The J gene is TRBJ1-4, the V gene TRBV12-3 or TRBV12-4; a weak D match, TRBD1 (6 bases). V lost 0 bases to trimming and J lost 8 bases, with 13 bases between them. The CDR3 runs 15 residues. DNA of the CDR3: TGTGCCAGCAGTTTAGCGGGGGGCTTATCGGAAAAACTGTTTTTT. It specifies CASSLAGGLSEKLFF.

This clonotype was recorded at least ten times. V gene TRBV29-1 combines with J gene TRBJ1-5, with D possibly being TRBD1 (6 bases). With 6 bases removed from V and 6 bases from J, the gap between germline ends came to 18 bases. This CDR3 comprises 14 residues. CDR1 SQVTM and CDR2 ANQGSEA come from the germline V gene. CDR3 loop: CSVILDRRGQPQHF. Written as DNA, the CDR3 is TGCAGCGTAATTCTTGACAGGAGAGGTCAGCCCCAGCATTTT.

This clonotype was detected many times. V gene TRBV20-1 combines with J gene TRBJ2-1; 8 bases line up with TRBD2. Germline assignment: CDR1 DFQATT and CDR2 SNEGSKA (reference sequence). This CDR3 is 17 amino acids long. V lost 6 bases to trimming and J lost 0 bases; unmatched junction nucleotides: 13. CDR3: CSARGGSGRSSYNEQFF. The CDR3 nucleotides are TGCAGTGCGCGGGGTGGCAGCGGGAGAAGCTCCTACAATGAGCAGTTCTTC.

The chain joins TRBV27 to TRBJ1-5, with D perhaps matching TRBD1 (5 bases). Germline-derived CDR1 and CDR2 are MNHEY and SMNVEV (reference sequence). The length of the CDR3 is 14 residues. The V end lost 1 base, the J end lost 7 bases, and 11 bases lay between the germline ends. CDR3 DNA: TGTGCCAGCAGTTTATACCCGGGGGGACAGCCCCAGCATTTT. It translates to CASSLYPGGQPQHF.

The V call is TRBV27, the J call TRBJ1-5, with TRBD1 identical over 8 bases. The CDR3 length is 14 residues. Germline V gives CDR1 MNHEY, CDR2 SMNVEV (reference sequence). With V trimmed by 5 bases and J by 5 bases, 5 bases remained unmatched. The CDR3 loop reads CASSPHRGDQPQHF. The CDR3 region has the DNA TGTGCCAGCAGTCCACACAGGGGGGATCAGCCCCAGCATTTT.

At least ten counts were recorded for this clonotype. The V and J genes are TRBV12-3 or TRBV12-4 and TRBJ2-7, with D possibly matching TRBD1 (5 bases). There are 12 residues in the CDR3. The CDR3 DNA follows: TGTGACAGTACGAGGACATCATACGAGCAGTACTTC. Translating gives CDSTRTSYEQYF.

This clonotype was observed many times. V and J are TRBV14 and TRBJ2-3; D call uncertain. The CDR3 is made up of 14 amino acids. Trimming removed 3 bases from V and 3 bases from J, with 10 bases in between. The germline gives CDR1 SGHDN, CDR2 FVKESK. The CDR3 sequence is CASSQFSETDTQYF. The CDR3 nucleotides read TGTGCCAGCAGCCAGTTTTCCGAGACAGATACGCAGTATTTT. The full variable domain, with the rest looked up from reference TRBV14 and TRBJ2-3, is EAGVTQFPSHSVIEKGQTVTLRCDPISGHDNLYWYRRVMGKEIKFLLHFVKESKQDESGMPNNRFLAERTGGTYSTLKVQPAELEDSGVYFCASSQFSETDTQYFGPGTRLTVL.

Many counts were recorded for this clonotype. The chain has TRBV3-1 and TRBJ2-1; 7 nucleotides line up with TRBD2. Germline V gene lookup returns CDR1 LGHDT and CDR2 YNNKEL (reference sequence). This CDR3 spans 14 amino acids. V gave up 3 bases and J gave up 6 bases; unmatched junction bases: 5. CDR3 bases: TGTGCCAGCAGCCAGGATACGGGGGGCAATGAGCAGTTCTTC. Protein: CASSQDTGGNEQFF.

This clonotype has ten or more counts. CDR3 DNA: TGCAGTGCTAGAGTTCCGGACAGGGGTTCCTATAATTCACCCCTCCACTTT. This translates into CSARVPDRGSYNSPLHF. J is TRBJ1-6 and V is TRBV20-1; 9 positions agree with TRBD1. The CDR3 is 17 residues long. CDR1 is DFQATT, CDR2 SNEGSKA, per germline (reference sequence). The V and J ends lost 1 base and 1 base, in that order; junction bases with no gene match: 5.

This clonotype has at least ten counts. The CDR3 DNA sequence: TGCGCCAGCAGCCAAGAAGGGGCGTCATGGGTGGATGAGCAGTTCTTC. This encodes CASSQEGASWVDEQFF. This sequence joins TRBV4-1 and TRBJ2-1; weak D call: TRBD1 (5 bases). V dropped 0 bases and J dropped 8 bases, with 17 bases sitting between them. The CDR3 is 16 residues long. Germline loops: CDR1 MGHRA, CDR2 YSYEKL.

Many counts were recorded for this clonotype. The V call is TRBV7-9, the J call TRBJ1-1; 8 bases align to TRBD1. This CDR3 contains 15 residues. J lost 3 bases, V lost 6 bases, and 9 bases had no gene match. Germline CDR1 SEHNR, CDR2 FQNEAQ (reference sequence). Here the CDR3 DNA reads TGTGCCAGCAGGCGTTCAGGGGGCAGGTACACTGAAGCTTTCTTT. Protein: CASRRSGGRYTEAFF.

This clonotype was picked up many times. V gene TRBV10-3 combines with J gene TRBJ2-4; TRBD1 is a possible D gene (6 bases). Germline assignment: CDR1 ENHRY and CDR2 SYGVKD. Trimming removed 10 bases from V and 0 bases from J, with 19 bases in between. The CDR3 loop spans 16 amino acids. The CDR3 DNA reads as TGTGCCACTCGGGACACCAAAGAGTCAGCCAAAAACATTCAGTACTTC. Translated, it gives CATRDTKESAKNIQYF.

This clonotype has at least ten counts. DNA for the CDR3: TGTGCCAGCAGCCCTATTTTTAACTATGGCTACACCTTC. Translated, it gives CASSPIFNYGYTF. This chain links TRBV7-2 with TRBJ1-2; no clear D gene. From germline, CDR1 is SGHTA and CDR2 FQGNSA. The CDR3 extends over 13 amino acids. Trimming removed 5 bases at V and 1 base at J, with 8 bases between.

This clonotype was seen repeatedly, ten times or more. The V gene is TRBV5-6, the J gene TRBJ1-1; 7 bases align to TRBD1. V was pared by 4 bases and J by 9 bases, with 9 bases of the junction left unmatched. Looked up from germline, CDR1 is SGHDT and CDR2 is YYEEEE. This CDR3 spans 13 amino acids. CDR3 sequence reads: CASSPHSGGKAFF. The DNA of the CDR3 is TGTGCCAGCAGCCCACACTCAGGGGGTAAAGCTTTCTTT.

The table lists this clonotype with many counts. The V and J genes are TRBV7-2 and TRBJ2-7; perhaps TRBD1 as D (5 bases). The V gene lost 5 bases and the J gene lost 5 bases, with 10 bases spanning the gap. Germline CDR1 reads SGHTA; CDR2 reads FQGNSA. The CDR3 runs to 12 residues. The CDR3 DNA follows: TGTGCCAGCAGCCCAAGGGGCCACGAGCAGTACTTC. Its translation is CASSPRGHEQYF. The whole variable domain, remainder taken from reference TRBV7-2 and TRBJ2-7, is GAGVSQSPSNKVTEKGKDVELRCDPISGHTALYWYRQSLGQGLEFLIYFQGNSAPDKSGLPSDRFSAERTGGSVSTLTIQRTQQEDSAVYLCASSPRGHEQYFGPGTRLTVT.

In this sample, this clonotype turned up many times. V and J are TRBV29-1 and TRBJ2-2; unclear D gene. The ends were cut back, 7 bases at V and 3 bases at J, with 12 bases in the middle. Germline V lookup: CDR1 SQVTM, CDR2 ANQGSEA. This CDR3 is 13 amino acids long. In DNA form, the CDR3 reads TGCAGCGGGCGAATGGCTGACACCGGGGAGCTGTTTTTT. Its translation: CSGRMADTGELFF.

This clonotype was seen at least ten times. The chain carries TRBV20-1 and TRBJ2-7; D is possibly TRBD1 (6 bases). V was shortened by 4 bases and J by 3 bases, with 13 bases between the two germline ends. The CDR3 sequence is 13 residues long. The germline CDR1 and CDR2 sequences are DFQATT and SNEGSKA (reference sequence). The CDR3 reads CSATPRGIYEQYF. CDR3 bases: TGCAGTGCTACGCCCAGGGGTATCTACGAGCAGTACTTC.

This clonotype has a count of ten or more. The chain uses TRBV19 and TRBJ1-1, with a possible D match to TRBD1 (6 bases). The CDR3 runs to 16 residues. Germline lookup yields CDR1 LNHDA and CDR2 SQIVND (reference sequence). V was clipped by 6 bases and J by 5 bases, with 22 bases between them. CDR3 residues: CASREGSRGRRTEAFF. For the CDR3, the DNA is TGTGCCAGTAGGGAGGGATCTAGGGGGAGAAGGACTGAAGCTTTCTTT.

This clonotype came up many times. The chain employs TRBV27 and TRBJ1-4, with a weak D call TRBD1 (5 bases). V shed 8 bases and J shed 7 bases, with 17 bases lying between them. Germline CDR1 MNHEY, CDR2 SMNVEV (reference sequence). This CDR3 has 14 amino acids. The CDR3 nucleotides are TGTGCCAGCCAAACCTTACAGGTTCCTGAAAAACTGTTTTTT. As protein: CASQTLQVPEKLFF.